This record covers a single TCR beta chain. Its antigen is still unknown. Every patient relapsed after autologous stem cell transplantation, and brentuximab vedotin exposure varied. These data are taken from a study of PD-1 blockade in classical Hodgkin lymphoma. Study-wide context: Patients got intravenous nivolumab 3 mg/kg every 2 weeks.

Generated by immunoSEQ multiplex PCR, the TCRdb table keeps only in-frame clones and is missing some. The sample lists about 53,000 clones, about 84% occurring once. The study, taken as a whole, reports: Newly diagnosed patients were said to have less baseline TCR diversity than healthy donors did. Individuals who commenced nivolumab within less than 1 year of ASCT were excluded. Patients who responded completely had about the same baseline diversity as newly diagnosed patients.

The specimen was peripheral blood mononuclear cells (PBMCs), collected at baseline. This sequence was found in a human donor with classical Hodgkin lymphoma.

CDR3 loop: CASSPIRSPNTGELFF. Written as DNA, the CDR3 is TGTGCCAGCAGTCCCATTCGGTCCCCGAACACCGGGGAGCTGTTTTTT. The gene calls are TRBV5-6 and TRBJ2-2; D not certain. In germline, CDR1 is SGHDT, CDR2 YYEEEE. This CDR3 contains 16 residues. The ends were cut back, 5 bases at V and 0 bases at J, with 14 bases in the middle.